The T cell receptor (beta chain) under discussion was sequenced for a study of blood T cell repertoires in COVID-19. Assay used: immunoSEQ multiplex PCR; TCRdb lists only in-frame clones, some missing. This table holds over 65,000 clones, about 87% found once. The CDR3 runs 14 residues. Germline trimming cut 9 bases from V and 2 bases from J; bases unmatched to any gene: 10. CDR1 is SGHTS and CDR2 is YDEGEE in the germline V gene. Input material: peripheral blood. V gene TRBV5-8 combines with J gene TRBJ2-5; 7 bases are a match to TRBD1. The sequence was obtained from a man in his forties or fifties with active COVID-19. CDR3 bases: TGTGCCACTTCCTGGACAGGCGGGCAAGAGACCCAGTACTTC. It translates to CATSWTGGQETQYF.